A single sample is the source of the 20 T cell receptor beta chains below, sequenced in a study of human thymus T cells (dated by TCRdb to 2018 to 2020). Library creation used the immunoSEQ multiplex PCR assay. TCRdb holds this immuneACCESS table with in-frame rearrangements only. Some clones are missing; in checked studies, unresolved V genes explain under half, and the rest has no known cause. The sample table contains some 120,000 clones; only one count was recorded for around 94% of them. The ten top clones hold less than 0.03% of the sample. Thymus tissue was obtained as surgical resects removed during corrective cardiac surgery. The sequenced sample consisted of thymus tissue. Every receptor here comes from a boy under two years old with a congenital heart defect but otherwise immunologically healthy.

The chain joins TRBV9 to TRBJ2-7; 12 bases line up with TRBD2. CDR3 length equals 16 residues. Germline assignment: CDR1 SGDLS and CDR2 YYNGEE. The V gene end was trimmed by 0 bases and the J gene end by 7 bases; junction bases not matched to a gene: 8. CDR3 DNA: TGTGCCAGCAGCGTAGACCCGCTAGCGGGGGGGGAGGAGCAGTACTTC. Translated, it gives CASSVDPLAGGEEQYF.

The gene calls are TRBV30 and TRBJ1-4; 8 positions match TRBD1. The CDR3 totals 14 residues. From germline, CDR1 is GTSNPN and CDR2 SVGIG (reference sequence). The junction had 9 bases not matched to a gene; V was cut back by 4 bases and J by 8 bases. CDR3 in amino acids: CAWITDRDQEKLFF. The DNA of the CDR3 is TGTGCCTGGATCACGGACAGGGATCAAGAAAAACTGTTTTTT.

The CDR3 is CAWSASGWDSPLHF. The CDR3 nucleotides are TGTGCCTGGAGTGCGTCAGGGTGGGATTCACCCCTCCACTTT. This chain connects TRBV30 to TRBJ1-6, with a possible D match to TRBD1 (5 bases). Per germline, CDR1 GTSNPN and CDR2 SVGIG (reference sequence). Trimming took off 1 base at V and 8 bases at J, with 12 bases between the two ends. This CDR3 has 14 residues.

J is TRBJ1-6 and V is TRBV19; D unclear. Trimming pared 6 bases from V and 2 bases from J, leaving 20 bases between. Per germline, CDR1 LNHDA and CDR2 SQIVND (reference sequence). The CDR3 runs 18 residues. The CDR3 sequence: CASSPATAEGTYNSPLHF. CDR3 coding DNA: TGTGCCAGTAGCCCCGCGACTGCGGAGGGAACCTATAATTCACCCCTCCACTTT.

CDR3: CASSPLPRRRTDTQYF. DNA of the CDR3: TGTGCCAGCAGCCCTCTCCCCAGACGGCGCACAGATACGCAGTATTTT. The chain links TRBV14 to TRBJ2-3; D not resolved. The CDR3 covers 16 residues. Trimming removed 4 bases from V and 1 base from J, with 15 bases in between. The germline CDR1 and CDR2 sequences are SGHDN and FVKESK.

This chain joins TRBV16 and TRBJ2-3; 8 nucleotides agree with TRBD1. The CDR3 consists of 15 residues. Germline CDR1 KGHSY, CDR2 FQNENV. Trimming removed 0 bases from V and 9 bases from J; junction bases left unmatched: 8. The CDR3 protein is CASSQSWDRIMTQYF. CDR3 coding DNA: TGTGCCAGCAGCCAATCCTGGGACAGGATCATGACGCAGTATTTT.

The J gene is TRBJ2-7, the V gene TRBV19; D not resolved. The CDR3 runs 13 residues. The V end lost 3 bases, the J end lost 5 bases, and 11 bases lay between the germline ends. Germline V gene sequence: CDR1 LNHDA, CDR2 SQIVND (reference sequence). The CDR3 loop is CASSIRPVDEQYF. CDR3 nucleotide sequence: TGTGCCAGTAGTATTCGGCCGGTGGACGAGCAGTACTTC.

The chain joins TRBV27 to TRBJ2-3; no reliable D call. Trimming left V 6 bases short and J 3 bases short, with 13 bases between. Looked up from germline, CDR1 is MNHEY and CDR2 is SMNVEV (reference sequence). This CDR3 has 14 residues. In nucleotides, the CDR3 is TGTGCCAGCAGGAGCTTAATGGGTACAGATACGCAGTATTTT. Its translation is CASRSLMGTDTQYF.

The genes are TRBV28 and TRBJ1-5; tentatively, D is TRBD1 (5 bases). CDR3 length: 15 amino acids. V dropped 1 base and J dropped 2 bases, with 9 bases sitting between them. Germline V CDR1 and CDR2: MDHEN, SYDVKM. In DNA form, the CDR3 reads TGTGCCAGCAGTTTATCCCTACAGGGCAATCAGCCCCAGCATTTT. Residues: CASSLSLQGNQPQHF.

The chain uses TRBV5-1 and TRBJ2-1; TRBD2 agrees at 13 bases. The CDR3 is 15 amino acids. J was trimmed by 2 bases and V by 4 bases; bases with no gene match: 0. Germline V lookup: CDR1 SGHRS, CDR2 YFSETQ. The CDR3 sequence is CASSTSGGAYNEQFF. The CDR3 DNA reads TGCGCCAGCAGCACTAGCGGGGGGGCCTACAATGAGCAGTTCTTC.

This clone appeared once. The rearrangement joins TRBV4-3 to TRBJ2-3, with D perhaps given as TRBD1 or TRBD2 (5 bases each). From germline, CDR1 is LGHNA and CDR2 YSLEER. The CDR3 totals 17 residues. The germline V and J ends were trimmed by 0 bases and 1 base, with 14 bases remaining between them. The chain's CDR3 is CASSQDPGPRCTDTQYF. In DNA, the CDR3 is TGCGCCAGCAGCCAAGATCCGGGGCCCCGGTGCACAGATACGCAGTATTTT.

The V call is TRBV5-6, the J call TRBJ1-6, with D possibly TRBD1 on 5 matching bases. Germline lookup yields CDR1 SGHDT and CDR2 YYEEEE. V dropped 2 bases and J dropped 12 bases, with 24 bases sitting between them. CDR3 length: 17 amino acids. The CDR3 DNA reads as TGTGCCAGCAGCTTATCGGGGAGGAGGGGATTTGAAGAACCCCTCCACTTT. Translating gives CASSLSGRRGFEEPLHF.

This clone showed up just a few times. This sequence joins TRBV10-3 and TRBJ1-1; no clear D gene. The CDR3 has 11 residues. Germline values: CDR1 ENHRY, CDR2 SYGVKD. V was cut by 4 bases and J by 5 bases, with 5 bases left in between. The CDR3 DNA sequence: TGTGCCATCAGTGGGCGGACTGAAGCTTTCTTT. Its translation: CAISGRTEAFF.

This rearrangement joins TRBV30 to TRBJ2-7; D is perhaps TRBD2 (5 bases). The CDR3 sequence is 15 residues long. Germline V lookup: CDR1 GTSNPN, CDR2 SVGIG (reference sequence). With 0 bases removed from V and 0 bases from J, the gap between germline ends came to 12 bases. DNA of the CDR3: TGTGCCTGGAGTGTACGGGTCGGGGACTCCTACGAGCAGTACTTC. Amino acid sequence: CAWSVRVGDSYEQYF.

V is TRBV11-3 and J is TRBJ2-1; 11 bases match TRBD1. Trimming at V came to 3 bases and at J to 5 bases, leaving 3 bases not matched to a gene. Looked up from germline, CDR1 is SGHNT and CDR2 is YENEEA. The CDR3 covers 15 residues. The CDR3 DNA is TGTGCCAGCAGCTTGGGACAGGGGGACCACAATGAGCAGTTCTTC. Amino acid sequence: CASSLGQGDHNEQFF.

The V gene is TRBV9, the J gene TRBJ2-2; 11 bases are shared with TRBD1. J gave up 5 bases and V 4 bases, and 10 bases lay outside the gene matches. The CDR3 is 17 residues long. Germline V gene sequence: CDR1 SGDLS, CDR2 YYNGEE. CDR3 protein: CASSTHRDRGRTGELFF. In nucleotides, the CDR3 is TGTGCCAGCAGCACCCACCGGGACAGGGGGAGAACCGGGGAGCTGTTTTTT.

This chain uses TRBV4-2 with TRBJ2-3, with TRBD2 matching 8 bases. Germline values: CDR1 LGHNA, CDR2 YNFKEQ. The junction had 6 bases not matched to a gene; V was cut back by 4 bases and J by 3 bases. This CDR3 comprises 15 residues. CDR3 in amino acids: CASSPRGGGTDTQYF. The CDR3 region has the DNA TGTGCCAGCAGCCCACGGGGGGGCGGGACAGATACGCAGTATTTT.

The V gene is TRBV2, the J gene TRBJ1-1, with 10 bases aligning to TRBD1. V shed 7 bases and J 3 bases; nucleotides not matched to a gene: 5. Germline V lookup: CDR1 SNHLY, CDR2 FYNNEI. This CDR3 is built from 14 residues. CDR3 DNA sequence: TGTGCCAGCACCTGGACAGGGGGGGACACTGAAGCTTTCTTT. Protein sequence: CASTWTGGDTEAFF.

The chain combines TRBV4-3 with TRBJ2-1; 12 nucleotides match TRBD2. V lost 0 bases to trimming and J lost 0 bases; unmatched junction nucleotides: 6. Germline CDR1 and CDR2: LGHNA and YSLEER. The CDR3 is 19 residues long. The CDR3 DNA reads TGCGCCAGCAGCCAAGATCAACTAGCGGGGGGTCTCTCCTACAATGAGCAGTTCTTC. It encodes CASSQDQLAGGLSYNEQFF.

The chain links TRBV25-1 to TRBJ2-1; no reliable D call. The CDR3 totals 13 residues. The V and J ends lost 11 bases and 5 bases respectively, with 16 bases between them. Germline V lookup: CDR1 MGHDK, CDR2 SYGVNS. The CDR3 DNA is TGTGCCGGCACCCATCCGGCCCACAATGAGCAGTTCTTC. This encodes CAGTHPAHNEQFF.